Below, 16 T cell receptor beta chains from the same sample are listed, as sequenced in a study of blood T cells in healthy people across ages. The second PCR ran about 6 to 12 cycles with a sample-barcoded 5' primer and J-beta primers. TCRdb fed the 5' RACE reads into MiXCR, producing one record per CDR3 protein. In the table there are approximately 360,000 distinct CDR3 sequences, 45% to 65% of which are singletons. Source material: blood. The receptors originated from a man between 60 and 70 years old in good health.

This clonotype was seen only a few times. This chain links TRBV12-3 or TRBV12-4 with TRBJ2-3; D might be TRBD1 (6 bases). The CDR3 is made up of 14 amino acids. V was cut by 6 bases and J by 7 bases, with 17 bases left in between. DNA for the CDR3: TGTGCCAGCAGAATTTCCGGGACAAGGAATACGCAGTATTTT. This translates into CASRISGTRNTQYF.

This chain joins TRBV9 and TRBJ2-4; the D gene is possibly TRBD2 (6 bases). The end of the DNA aligns better with TRBJ2-7, so the J call may be wrong. Per the germline V gene, CDR1 is SGDLS and CDR2 is YYNGEE. The CDR3 length is 14 residues. CDR3 coding DNA: TGTGCCAGCAGCACCCGGGCGGGGAGTTACGAGCAGTACTTC. Translating it yields CASSTRAGSYEQYF.

This clonotype was seen more than once but under ten times. The V gene is TRBV9, the J gene TRBJ2-1; D is ambiguous. The CDR3 is 14 residues long. V lost 0 bases, J lost 1 base, and 5 bases lay in between. The V gene's germline CDR1 is SGDLS and CDR2 YYNGEE. The DNA for the CDR3 is TGTGCCAGCAGCGTAGACCCGTCCTACAATGAGCAGTTCTTC. It codes for CASSVDPSYNEQFF.

The rearrangement links TRBV14 to TRBJ2-7; 8 bases line up with TRBD1. V lost 4 bases to trimming and J lost 3 bases; unmatched junction nucleotides: 8. CDR3 length: 15 amino acids. Germline V gene sequence: CDR1 SGHDN, CDR2 FVKESK. Written as DNA, the CDR3 is TGTGCCAGCAGCCTCTCCAGGGGGCAGGGCTACGAGCAGTACTTC. Its protein product is CASSLSRGQGYEQYF.

This clonotype has just a few counts. The rearrangement joins TRBV29-1 to TRBJ2-7; unclear D gene. CDR1 and CDR2 from the germline V gene are SQVTM and ANQGSEA. This CDR3 has 13 amino acids. Trimming left V 0 bases short and J 5 bases short, with 11 bases between. CDR3 in amino acids: CSVEEVIPHEQYF. CDR3 nucleotides: TGCAGCGTTGAAGAGGTAATCCCCCACGAGCAGTACTTC.

The chain recombines TRBV3-1 with TRBJ2-1; TRBD1 might be the D (5 bases). CDR3 length equals 14 residues. Germline CDR1 LGHDT, CDR2 YNNKEL (reference sequence). Trimming took 5 bases from V and 4 from J, leaving 12 bases between them. CDR3: CASSAKGHYNEQFF. CDR3 coding DNA: TGTGCCAGCAGCGCAAAGGGGCATTACAATGAGCAGTTCTTC.

The rearrangement uses TRBV7-2 and TRBJ2-2; D is unresolved. Trimming pared 1 base from V and 3 bases from J, leaving 6 bases between. Germline loops: CDR1 SGHTA, CDR2 FQGNSA. The CDR3 contains 14 residues. The CDR3 loop is CASSLDRYTGELFF. For the CDR3, the DNA is TGTGCCAGCAGCTTAGACAGATACACCGGGGAGCTGTTTTTT.

This clonotype was found a few times. This sequence joins TRBV2 and TRBJ2-3; possible D gene TRBD2, 5 bases. The CDR3 runs to 13 residues. Germline assignment: CDR1 SNHLY and CDR2 FYNNEI. Trimming took 7 bases from V and 2 from J, leaving 10 bases between them. CDR3 sequence reads: CASTEENTDTQYF. The DNA for the CDR3 is TGTGCCAGCACGGAGGAGAACACAGATACGCAGTATTTT.

V is TRBV12-5 and J is TRBJ2-1, with D uncertain. CDR1 and CDR2 (germline): LGHNT, FRNRAP. With 6 bases removed from V and 7 bases from J, the gap between germline ends came to 16 bases. This CDR3 comprises 14 residues. CDR3 amino acids: CASGKGGSINEQFF. The DNA for the CDR3 is TGTGCTAGTGGCAAAGGCGGCTCTATAAATGAGCAGTTCTTC.

The CDR3 sequence is CASSKGGGGIEKLFF. In nucleotides, the CDR3 is TGTGCCAGCAGCAAAGGGGGAGGGGGCATAGAAAAACTGTTTTTT. The chain carries TRBV21-1 and TRBJ1-4; TRBD1 is the table's D call, not checked against the DNA. TRBV21-1 is reported as a pseudogene. There are 15 residues in the CDR3.

V is TRBV4-2 and J is TRBJ2-7; D possibly corresponds to TRBD2 (5 bases). V was trimmed by 0 bases and J by 2 bases, leaving 11 bases between them. The CDR3 has 15 residues. From germline, CDR1 is LGHNA and CDR2 YNFKEQ. This CDR3 is CASSQDGNGPYEQYF. In DNA, the CDR3 is TGTGCCAGCAGCCAAGACGGGAACGGACCCTACGAGCAGTACTTC.

The chain joins TRBV10-1 to TRBJ2-5; unclear D gene. The CDR3 has 12 amino acids. CDR1 WNHNN and CDR2 SYGVQD come from the germline V gene (reference sequence). V dropped 5 bases and J dropped 1 base, with 5 bases sitting between them. This CDR3 reads CASSTVQETQYF. The CDR3 nucleotides are TGCGCCAGCAGTACTGTCCAAGAGACCCAGTACTTC.

V gene TRBV7-2 combines with J gene TRBJ2-3; the D gene is possibly TRBD1 (5 bases). The CDR3 sequence is 17 residues long. V was cut by 5 bases and J by 5 bases, with 23 bases left in between. Germline CDR1 SGHTA, CDR2 FQGNSA. The CDR3 spells CASSPHIGVRGGDTQYF. DNA for the CDR3: TGTGCCAGCAGCCCACATATTGGAGTTAGGGGCGGAGATACGCAGTATTTT.

V is TRBV6-5 and J is TRBJ2-5; D is ambiguous. The J call may not be correct, given that the DNA end is closer to TRBJ2-7. Germline loops: CDR1 MNHEY, CDR2 SVGAGI. The CDR3 loop spans 13 amino acids. DNA for the CDR3: TGTGCCAGCAGTTCAGGACGTGGCCGCGAGCAGTACTTC. Protein sequence: CASSSGRGREQYF.

The chain carries TRBV29-1 and TRBJ1-2; D is uncertain. Germline V gene data show CDR1 as SQVTM and CDR2 as ANQGSEA. This CDR3 comprises 11 residues. The germline V and J ends were trimmed by 3 bases and 7 bases, with 9 bases remaining between them. CDR3 protein: CSVDLSGGYTF. For the CDR3, the DNA is TGCAGCGTTGATTTATCGGGTGGCTACACCTTC.

The J gene is TRBJ2-7, the V gene TRBV20-1; 10 bases agree with TRBD1. Germline CDR1 reads DFQATT; CDR2 reads SNEGSKA (reference sequence). The CDR3 extends over 18 amino acids. J was trimmed by 1 base and V by 0 bases; bases with no gene match: 12. The CDR3 nucleotides are TGCAGTGCTAGAGATGGGACAGGGGTCCAAACGAGGTCCTACGAGCAGTACTTC. Translated, it gives CSARDGTGVQTRSYEQYF.